Following are 16 T cell receptor beta chains from one sample sequenced in a study of T-cell memory formation after mild COVID-19. TCRdb processed the 5' RACE reads anew with MiXCR; each CDR3 protein has one entry. The sample lists more than 300,000 distinct CDR3 sequences, approximately 22% occurring once. The sequencing input was PBMCs or a T cell subset sorted from them (not recorded which). These receptors were taken from a man in his late teens or twenties who had mild COVID-19 (a few samples of this study predate the infection). Cell type and time point are not known.

V and J are TRBV6-6 and TRBJ1-2, with 8 bases aligning to TRBD1. V lost 5 bases to trimming and J lost 8 bases; unmatched junction nucleotides: 7. Germline V gene data show CDR1 as MNHNY and CDR2 as SVGAGI (reference sequence). This CDR3 comprises 13 residues. The CDR3 coding sequence is TGTGCCAGCAGTCCGAATCGACAGGGGGGCTACACCTTC. Residues: CASSPNRQGGYTF.

This clonotype showed up just a few times. The V call is TRBV9, the J call TRBJ2-1; a possible D gene is TRBD1 (5 bases). V lost 0 bases to trimming and J lost 6 bases, with 7 bases between them. Germline CDR1 is SGDLS and CDR2 is YYNGEE. The CDR3 contains 13 residues. CDR3 nucleotides: TGTGCCAGCAGCGTAGAAGGGGTCAATGAGCAGTTCTTC. It yields the protein CASSVEGVNEQFF.

The CDR3 coding sequence is TGTGCCAGCAGTTTACTAGCGGGGGAGCAGTACGTC. Protein: CASSLLAGEQYV. V is TRBV12-3 or TRBV12-4 and J is TRBJ2-7; TRBD2 matches 9 bases. The CDR3 is 12 residues long. Germline trimming cut 2 bases from V and 7 bases from J; bases unmatched to any gene: 0.

This sequence joins TRBV6-5 and TRBJ2-2, with D unresolved. This CDR3 comprises 12 residues. From germline, CDR1 is MNHEY and CDR2 SVGAGI. V was shortened by 7 bases and J by 5 bases, with 8 bases between the two germline ends. The CDR3 here is CASKEPTGELFF. The DNA for the CDR3 is TGTGCCAGCAAGGAGCCGACCGGGGAGCTGTTTTTT.

This clonotype was picked up many times. The chain links TRBV10-2 to TRBJ2-7; no clear D. Deletions cut 3 bases from V and 4 bases from J, with 4 bases between. CDR1 is WSHSY, CDR2 SAAADI, per germline. The CDR3 runs 11 residues. The CDR3 reads CASSDMYEQYF. The CDR3 bases are TGCGCCAGCAGTGACATGTACGAGCAGTACTTC.

The rearrangement uses TRBV29-1 and TRBJ2-3; 7 bases align to TRBD2. Germline assignment: CDR1 SQVTM and CDR2 ANQGSEA. V lost 7 bases, J lost 1 base, and 11 bases stayed unmatched. CDR3 length: 15 residues. The DNA of the CDR3 is TGCAGCGCCATGACCATAGCGGGTGGCACAGATACGCAGTATTTT. Translation gives CSAMTIAGGTDTQYF.

The rearrangement links TRBV11-2 to TRBJ2-2; D tentatively reads TRBD1 or TRBD2 (5 bases each). Trimming took off 2 bases at V and 0 bases at J, with 13 bases between the two ends. This CDR3 is 17 amino acids long. In germline, CDR1 is SGHAT, CDR2 FQNNGV. The CDR3 region has the DNA TGTGCCAGCAGCTTATACACCGGGACGGCGAACACCGGGGAGCTGTTTTTT. This gives the protein CASSLYTGTANTGELFF.

This chain uses TRBV12-3 or TRBV12-4 with TRBJ2-2; D is possibly TRBD1 (5 bases). The CDR3 spans 14 residues. V shed 5 bases and J shed 5 bases, with 12 bases lying between them. The chain's CDR3 is CASSPDSWTGELFF. In DNA form, the CDR3 reads TGTGCCAGCAGTCCAGACAGTTGGACCGGGGAGCTGTTTTTT.

There are a few counts of this clonotype. The chain recombines TRBV12-3 or TRBV12-4 with TRBJ1-4; no clear D gene. This CDR3 has 13 residues. Trimming pared 3 bases from V and 5 bases from J, leaving 7 bases between. The CDR3 nucleotides are TGTGCCAGCAGTTTGTTGGGGAATGAAAAACTGTTTTTT. Protein product: CASSLLGNEKLFF.

V is TRBV20-1 and J is TRBJ2-3, with 8 bases aligning to TRBD2. The ends lost 6 bases at V and 0 bases at J; junction bases unmatched: 11. Per germline, CDR1 DFQATT and CDR2 SNEGSKA (reference sequence). The CDR3 has 16 amino acids. The CDR3 sequence: CSASPSRGASTDTQYF. Written as DNA, the CDR3 is TGCAGTGCAAGCCCCTCGCGGGGGGCTAGCACAGATACGCAGTATTTT.

In its sample, this clonotype was seen a few times. This rearrangement joins TRBV7-6 to TRBJ2-7; weak D call: TRBD2 (5 bases). There are 14 residues in the CDR3. Looked up from germline, CDR1 is SGHVS and CDR2 is FNYEAQ. V was pared by 6 bases and J by 6 bases, with 18 bases between. The CDR3 sequence is CASSSRDTAAEQYF. The CDR3 DNA sequence: TGTGCCAGCAGTAGCCGGGATACGGCGGCCGAGCAGTACTTC.

The V gene is TRBV7-6, the J gene TRBJ1-3; D uncertain. Deletions cut 1 base from V and 0 bases from J, with 7 bases between. From germline, CDR1 is SGHVS and CDR2 FNYEAQ. The CDR3 runs to 15 residues. The CDR3: CASSLEAFSGNTIYF. As DNA, the CDR3 is TGTGCCAGCAGCTTAGAGGCGTTCTCTGGAAACACCATATATTTT.

The V and J genes are TRBV10-3 and TRBJ1-5; D remains unclear. Trimming took off 4 bases at V and 3 bases at J, with 7 bases between the two ends. The CDR3 has 13 amino acids. In germline, CDR1 is ENHRY, CDR2 SYGVKD. In nucleotides, the CDR3 is TGTGCCATCAGTGGACCTAACAATCAGCCCCAGCATTTT. This encodes CAISGPNNQPQHF.

The V gene is TRBV4-3, the J gene TRBJ2-5; 16 bases line up with TRBD2. CDR1 and CDR2 from the germline V gene are LGHNA and YSLEER. The CDR3 sequence is 22 residues long. V shed 0 bases, J shed 5 bases, and the junction held 18 bases outside the gene matches. CDR3 nucleotide sequence: TGCGCCAGCAGCCAAGAGGCGAAAAGACCGGGACTAGCGGGGGGGCAGATGGAGACCCAGTACTTC. Translation: CASSQEAKRPGLAGGQMETQYF.

The genes are TRBV7-9 and TRBJ2-7, with a weak D call TRBD2 (5 bases). With 4 bases removed from V and 2 bases from J, the gap between germline ends came to 12 bases. The CDR3 length is 14 residues. Looked up from germline, CDR1 is SEHNR and CDR2 is FQNEAQ (reference sequence). The CDR3 loop is CASSSPSTPYEQYV. The CDR3 DNA reads TGTGCCAGCAGCTCCCCTAGCACGCCCTACGAGCAGTACGTC.

This clonotype has a count of ten or more. The CDR3 loop reads CASSIGDWGTDTQYF. The CDR3 DNA reads as TGCGCCAGCAGCATCGGGGATTGGGGGACAGATACGCAGTATTTT. The rearrangement uses TRBV5-1 and TRBJ2-3; TRBD1 or TRBD2 may be the D gene (5 bases each). Germline V gene sequence: CDR1 SGHRS, CDR2 YFSETQ. CDR3 length: 15 residues. The germline V and J ends were trimmed by 4 bases and 3 bases, with 15 bases remaining between them.